These 20 T cell receptor beta chains were all obtained from the same sample, sequenced in a study of shared clonotypes between healthy human individuals (dated by TCRdb to 2020 to 2021). The method was the immunoSEQ multiplex PCR assay. TCRdb mirrors the immuneACCESS table, restricted to in-frame sequences. Some clones are absent from its copies; in checked studies, under half trace to an unresolved V gene, and the reason for the others is unknown. For this sample the table gives roughly 2,300,000 clones, of which 85% to 95% were detected only once. About 0.41% of the sample is held by the ten biggest clonotypes. Specimen: naive CD4+ T cells from PBMCs. This sample's cell subset or site label indicates: CD45RA+ positively selected. All receptors come from a man between 18 and 35 years old in good health. Some clones in this sample may be carry-over from other donors' samples.

The rearrangement uses TRBV19 and TRBJ2-6, with 9 nucleotides matching TRBD1. V shed 6 bases and J 0 bases; nucleotides not matched to a gene: 3. This CDR3 has 16 amino acids. In germline, CDR1 is LNHDA, CDR2 SQIVND (reference sequence). The CDR3: CASRDRGGSGANVLTF. CDR3 bases: TGTGCCAGTAGGGACAGGGGAGGCTCTGGGGCCAACGTCCTGACTTTC.

As DNA, the CDR3 is TGTGCCAGCAGTTTCCTATCGTATGCCGGGGGCGAGGTCACCGGGGAGCTGTTTTTT. Its protein is CASSFLSYAGGEVTGELFF. This chain links TRBV28 with TRBJ2-2; D possibly uses TRBD1 or TRBD2 (6 bases each). The CDR3 is made up of 19 amino acids. Looked up from germline, CDR1 is MDHEN and CDR2 is SYDVKM. V gave up 3 bases and J gave up 4 bases, with 24 bases separating them.

Of note for this clone: At the DNA level, this CDR3 is encoded by other sequences in the same sample as well. This sequence joins TRBV5-4 and TRBJ1-4, with TRBD1 matching over 9 bases. This CDR3 has 14 amino acids. Germline V gene sequence: CDR1 SGHNT, CDR2 YYREEE (reference sequence). With 4 bases clipped from V and 8 bases from J, the junction kept 6 bases outside the gene matches. The CDR3 DNA reads as TGTGCCAGCAGCCTACAGGGGGCGCGAGAAAAACTGTTTTTT. As protein: CASSLQGAREKLFF.

The V call is TRBV6-5, the J call TRBJ2-7; 7 positions match TRBD2. Germline CDR1 and CDR2: MNHEY and SVGAGI. With 7 bases clipped from V and 2 bases from J, the junction kept 11 bases outside the gene matches. The CDR3 is 15 amino acids. The CDR3 DNA follows: TGTGCCAGCACCAACTGGGCTAGCGGCCCCTACGAGCAGTACTTC. Protein: CASTNWASGPYEQYF.

This chain links TRBV6-5 with TRBJ2-2; 7 nucleotides match TRBD1. The CDR3 runs to 13 residues. With 6 bases clipped from V and 6 bases from J, the junction kept 4 bases outside the gene matches. Germline V gene data show CDR1 as MNHEY and CDR2 as SVGAGI. The CDR3 region is CASRYRGSGELFF. CDR3 DNA: TGTGCCAGCAGATACAGGGGATCCGGGGAGCTGTTTTTT.

J is TRBJ2-2 and V is TRBV6-6; maybe TRBD1 (6 bases). Trimming removed 6 bases from V and 0 bases from J, with 11 bases in between. The V gene's germline CDR1 is MNHNY and CDR2 SVGAGI (reference sequence). CDR3 length: 15 amino acids. The CDR3: CASRGTLANTGELFF. CDR3 in DNA: TGTGCCAGCAGGGGGACACTTGCGAACACCGGGGAGCTGTTTTTT.

This chain links TRBV5-4 with TRBJ2-7; D might be TRBD1 or TRBD2, each matching 5 bases. CDR1 and CDR2 (germline): SGHNT, YYREEE (reference sequence). CDR3 size: 14 residues. V was trimmed by 4 bases and J by 6 bases, leaving 17 bases between them. As DNA, the CDR3 is TGTGCCAGCAGCACCTCGGGACCGCACGGCGAGCAGTACTTC. Translation gives CASSTSGPHGEQYF.

The chain employs TRBV5-1 and TRBJ2-3; 9 nucleotides agree with TRBD1. After removal of 7 bases from V and 0 bases from J, the junction contained 15 bases not matched to a gene. Germline CDR1 SGHRS, CDR2 YFSETQ. The CDR3 is 18 amino acids. CDR3 sequence reads: CASPFLGQGPRSTDTQYF. CDR3 bases: TGCGCCAGCCCCTTCCTCGGACAGGGGCCGAGGAGCACAGATACGCAGTATTTT.

As for this clone: Other nucleotide sequences from this sample produce the same CDR3. This chain uses TRBV28 with TRBJ2-5; 8 nucleotides agree with TRBD2. J was trimmed by 4 bases and V by 3 bases; bases with no gene match: 7. This CDR3 region has 15 residues. Germline assignment: CDR1 MDHEN and CDR2 SYDVKM. The chain's CDR3 is CASSFLAGGGETQYF. CDR3 DNA: TGTGCCAGCAGTTTCCTGGCGGGAGGAGGAGAGACCCAGTACTTC.

V gene TRBV6-4 combines with J gene TRBJ2-5; 10 bases fit TRBD2. The junction had 9 bases not matched to a gene; V was cut back by 6 bases and J by 5 bases. The CDR3 length is 15 residues. The germline CDR1 and CDR2 sequences are MRHNA and SNTAGT. The CDR3, as DNA: TGTGCCAGCAGGGTAGCGGGAGGCCGGCGGGAGACCCAGTACTTC. It codes for CASRVAGGRRETQYF.

This clone was seen only once. The CDR3 DNA sequence: TGTGCCAGCTCACCCGCAAACACGGACAGGGTAATCGGACAGCCCCAGCATTTT. It specifies CASSPANTDRVIGQPQHF. The chain employs TRBV18 and TRBJ1-5; TRBD1 matches at 8 bases. V lost 3 bases to trimming and J lost 7 bases; unmatched junction nucleotides: 17. Germline CDR1 is KGHSH and CDR2 is LQKENI. This CDR3 is built from 18 residues.

There are a few counts of this clone. V gene TRBV7-9 combines with J gene TRBJ1-5; the D is unclear. The CDR3 covers 14 residues. Germline loops: CDR1 SEHNR, CDR2 FQNEAQ (reference sequence). V was clipped by 1 base and J by 9 bases, with 13 bases between them. CDR3 sequence: CASSLDGPASPQHF. CDR3 nucleotide sequence: TGTGCCAGCAGCTTAGATGGCCCGGCGTCGCCCCAGCATTTT.

V usage is TRBV6-5 and J usage is TRBJ2-1; 13 positions match TRBD2. Germline CDR1 and CDR2: MNHEY and SVGAGI. The CDR3 is 14 residues long. The V gene end was trimmed by 6 bases and the J gene end by 9 bases; junction bases not matched to a gene: 5. CDR3 residues: CASRAGLAGVEQFF. CDR3 nucleotide sequence: TGTGCCAGCAGAGCCGGACTAGCGGGAGTTGAGCAGTTCTTC.

The chain uses TRBV27 and TRBJ2-7; unclear D gene. The CDR3 has 13 amino acids. Germline lookup yields CDR1 MNHEY and CDR2 SMNVEV (reference sequence). V was clipped by 5 bases and J by 2 bases, with 10 bases between them. CDR3 sequence: CASSPSLPYEQYF. CDR3 bases: TGTGCCAGCAGTCCCTCTCTCCCCTACGAGCAGTACTTC.

This clone came up once. This rearrangement joins TRBV5-8 to TRBJ1-2; 7 bases are shared with TRBD1. CDR3 size: 14 residues. With 4 bases clipped from V and 3 bases from J, the junction kept 6 bases outside the gene matches. Germline loops: CDR1 SGHTS, CDR2 YDEGEE. The CDR3 nucleotides are TGTGCCAGCAGCCGGGGGACAGCTTACTATGGCTACACCTTC. It specifies CASSRGTAYYGYTF.

The count of this clone is one. The genes are TRBV6-1 and TRBJ2-7; D possibly corresponds to TRBD1 (6 bases). The ends were cut back, 3 bases at V and 3 bases at J, with 12 bases in the middle. Germline V gene sequence: CDR1 MNHNS, CDR2 SASEGT. CDR3 length equals 14 residues. DNA of the CDR3: TGTGCCAGCAGTGATTCTAGGGGGATCTACGAGCAGTACTTC. Translating it yields CASSDSRGIYEQYF.

The J gene is TRBJ1-1, the V gene TRBV5-1; 10 bases match TRBD1. The length of the CDR3 is 18 residues. From germline, CDR1 is SGHRS and CDR2 YFSETQ. The V and J ends lost 4 bases and 1 base, in that order; junction bases with no gene match: 13. CDR3 residues: CASSPQGGQGRTNTEAFF. CDR3 in DNA: TGCGCCAGCAGCCCGCAAGGGGGACAGGGGAGGACGAACACTGAAGCTTTCTTT. The full variable domain, rest sourced from reference TRBV5-1 and TRBJ1-1, is KAGVTQTPRYLIKTRGQQVTLSCSPISGHRSVSWYQQTPGQGLQFLFEYFSETQRNKGNFPGRFSGRQFSNSRSEMNVSTLELGDSALYLCASSPQGGQGRTNTEAFFGQGTRLTVV.

The chain is built from TRBV6-5 and TRBJ2-7; the D is unclear. The CDR3 extends over 13 amino acids. The V end was cut by 2 bases, the J end by 6 bases, with 11 bases between. Per the germline V gene, CDR1 is MNHEY and CDR2 is SVGAGI. For the CDR3, the DNA is TGTGCCAGCAGTTACGTAGTGGCGAGCGAGCAGTACTTC. Residues: CASSYVVASEQYF.

The chain recombines TRBV18 with TRBJ1-1, with D unresolved. The V gene lost 3 bases and the J gene lost 0 bases, with 8 bases spanning the gap. The CDR3 runs to 14 residues. Germline-derived CDR1 and CDR2 are KGHSH and LQKENI. CDR3 coding DNA: TGTGCCAGCTCACCGGCTGTAATGAACACTGAAGCTTTCTTT. Translation: CASSPAVMNTEAFF. Complete variable domain (other parts from reference TRBV18 and TRBJ1-1): NAGVMQNPRHLVRRRGQEARLRCSPMKGHSHVYWYRQLPEEGLKFMVYLQKENIIDESGMPKERFSAEFPKEGPSILRIQQVVRGDSAAYFCASSPAVMNTEAFFGQGTRLTVV.

This chain links TRBV18 with TRBJ2-3, with D hard to call. Germline V CDR1 and CDR2: KGHSH, LQKENI. The CDR3 has 14 residues. V was shortened by 4 bases and J by 0 bases, with 8 bases between the two germline ends. Written as DNA, the CDR3 is TGTGCCAGCTCACGCTCGACTAGCACAGATACGCAGTATTTT. This encodes CASSRSTSTDTQYF.